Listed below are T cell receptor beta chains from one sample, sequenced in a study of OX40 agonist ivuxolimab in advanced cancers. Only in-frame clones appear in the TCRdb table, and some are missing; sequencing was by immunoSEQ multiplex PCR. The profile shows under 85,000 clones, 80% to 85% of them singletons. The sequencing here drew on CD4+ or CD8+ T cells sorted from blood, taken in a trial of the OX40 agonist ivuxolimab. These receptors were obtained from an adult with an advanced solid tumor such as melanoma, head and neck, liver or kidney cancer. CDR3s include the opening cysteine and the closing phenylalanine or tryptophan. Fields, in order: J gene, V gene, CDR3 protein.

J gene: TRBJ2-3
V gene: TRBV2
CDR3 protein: CATSGRAGMDTQYF

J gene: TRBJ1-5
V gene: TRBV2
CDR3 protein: CASSQNRASDQPQHF

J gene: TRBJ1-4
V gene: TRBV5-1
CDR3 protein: CASSLLPQLGEKLFF

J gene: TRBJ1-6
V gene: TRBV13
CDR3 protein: CASSSRGDESPLHF

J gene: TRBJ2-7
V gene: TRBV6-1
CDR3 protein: CASSVGGSNSYEQYF

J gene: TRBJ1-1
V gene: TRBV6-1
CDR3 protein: CASSERGGGTEAFF

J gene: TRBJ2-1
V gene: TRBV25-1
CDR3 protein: CASSHDRTSGYNEQFF

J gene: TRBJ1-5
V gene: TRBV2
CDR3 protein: CASTGLVSNQPQHF

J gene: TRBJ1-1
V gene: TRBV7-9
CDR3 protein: CASSPMGGHTEAFF

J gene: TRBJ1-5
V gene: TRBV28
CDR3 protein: CASSLLGQGSNQPQHF

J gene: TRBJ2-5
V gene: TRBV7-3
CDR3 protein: CASSPRGERGETQYF

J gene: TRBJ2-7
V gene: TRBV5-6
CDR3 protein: CASSYFDRGAFYEQYF